This entry features one T cell receptor beta chain sequence. As yet, its antigen is unknown. The sample is drawn from a study of T cell responses to AZD1222 COVID-19 vaccine. Sequenced by immunoSEQ multiplex PCR; TCRdb stores in-frame clones only, minus some. The repertoire has fewer than 90,000 clones, around nine tenths of them found once; the top ten carry less than 9%. Trimming pared 4 bases from V and 0 bases from J, leaving 14 bases between. Germline-derived CDR1 and CDR2 are WNHNN and SYGVQD (reference sequence). This CDR3 comprises 16 residues. Whole-study findings and limits: The span of vaccine-associated CD4 TCRs extended across spike, with dominance at 160-218 and 743-854. Spike-specific TCR breadth rose after two AZD1222 doses, and depth rose as well. Only a handful of individuals given AZD1222 were seropositive at baseline.

The specimen was peripheral blood, collected 28 days after the second AZD1222 dose. The genes are TRBV10-1 and TRBJ2-3; the D gene is possibly TRBD2 (5 bases). This clonotype was obtained from an adult who received the AZD1222 COVID-19 vaccine. CDR3 amino acids: CASSGSARTSTDTQYF. CDR3 coding DNA: TGCGCCAGCAGTGGATCGGCTAGGACTAGCACAGATACGCAGTATTTT.